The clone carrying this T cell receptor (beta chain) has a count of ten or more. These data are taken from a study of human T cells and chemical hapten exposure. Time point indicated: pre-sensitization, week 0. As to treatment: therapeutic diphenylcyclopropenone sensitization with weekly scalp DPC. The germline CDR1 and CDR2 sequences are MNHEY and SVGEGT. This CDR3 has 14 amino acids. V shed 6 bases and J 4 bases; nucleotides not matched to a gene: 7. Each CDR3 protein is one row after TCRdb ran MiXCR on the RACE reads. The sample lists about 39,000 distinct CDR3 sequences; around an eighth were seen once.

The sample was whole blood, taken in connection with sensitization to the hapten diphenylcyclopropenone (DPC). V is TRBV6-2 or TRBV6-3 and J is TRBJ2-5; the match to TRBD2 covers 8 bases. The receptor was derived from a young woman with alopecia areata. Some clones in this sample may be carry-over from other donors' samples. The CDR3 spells CASRTSGGGETQYF. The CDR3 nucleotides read TGTGCCAGCAGAACCAGCGGGGGAGGAGAGACCCAGTACTTC.